These 20 T cell receptor beta chains originate from one sample sequenced in a study of blood T cell repertoires in COVID-19. TCRdb's table, derived via immunoSEQ multiplex PCR, lists solely in-frame clones and lacks some. Of 360,000 or so clones in the sample, around nine tenths were seen once. Input material: PBMCs or T cells enriched from blood (not recorded which). Source of these receptors: a woman in her twenties or thirties who had been exposed to COVID-19.

The rearrangement links TRBV5-5 to TRBJ2-1; TRBD2 matches 8 bases. CDR1 is SGHKS and CDR2 is YYEKEE in the germline V gene (reference sequence). The CDR3 is 17 residues long. V dropped 4 bases and J dropped 6; count of bases not matched to a gene: 15. In DNA form, the CDR3 reads TGTGCCAGCAGCGTGCGACCGACTAGCGAAAGTGTCAATGAGCAGTTCTTC. Its protein product is CASSVRPTSESVNEQFF.

The chain combines TRBV6-4 with TRBJ2-3, with D tentatively TRBD2 (6 bases). Trimming removed 4 bases from V and 6 bases from J, with 14 bases in between. The CDR3 contains 14 residues. Germline V gene sequence: CDR1 MRHNA, CDR2 SNTAGT. The CDR3 region is CASSGGGFSDTQYF. DNA for the CDR3: TGTGCCAGCAGTGGTGGGGGGTTCTCGGATACGCAGTATTTT.

V usage is TRBV3-1 (or the pseudogene TRBV3-2) and J usage is TRBJ2-7; 12 positions agree with TRBD2. The V segment lost 4 bases and the J segment 2 bases; nucleotides outside the gene matches: 6. The CDR3 covers 16 residues. CDR1 is LGHDT, CDR2 YNNKEL, per germline (reference sequence). The CDR3 DNA reads as TGTGCCAGCAGCCCGTGGACTAGCGGGACCACCTACGAGCAGTACTTC. It translates to CASSPWTSGTTYEQYF.

The V call is TRBV10-2, the J call TRBJ2-5; tentatively, D is TRBD2 (7 bases). Per germline, CDR1 WSHSY and CDR2 SAAADI. The CDR3 is 16 residues long. The V end lost 0 bases, the J end lost 4 bases, and 15 bases lay between the germline ends. CDR3 residues: CASSESSGGGRETQYF. DNA of the CDR3: TGCGCCAGCAGTGAGTCGAGTGGGGGGGGCCGAGAGACCCAGTACTTC.

The rearrangement joins TRBV18 to TRBJ1-4; D may be TRBD1 (6 bases). V dropped 1 base and J dropped 7 bases, with 13 bases sitting between them. This CDR3 has 15 amino acids. The V gene's germline CDR1 is KGHSH and CDR2 LQKENI. The CDR3 bases are TGTGCCAGCTCACCACGGCTTCAGGGGTTTGAAAAACTGTTTTTT. This sequence encodes CASSPRLQGFEKLFF.

The chain is built from TRBV7-3 and TRBJ1-6; possible D gene TRBD1, 6 bases. V lost 9 bases, J lost 4 bases, and 13 bases lay in between. This CDR3 contains 14 residues. Germline V lookup: CDR1 SGHTA, CDR2 FQGTGA. CDR3 bases: TGTGCCAGGGCCGGACAGAAGTATAATTCACCCCTCCACTTT. Protein sequence: CARAGQKYNSPLHF.

The chain recombines TRBV10-3 with TRBJ1-6; a weak D match, TRBD1 (6 bases). The V end lost 3 bases, the J end lost 5 bases, and 11 bases lay between the germline ends. Germline V CDR1 and CDR2: ENHRY, SYGVKD. The CDR3 covers 15 residues. CDR3 sequence (DNA): TGTGCCATCAGTGACAGGGCAGGGGATAATTCACCCCTCCACTTT. As protein: CAISDRAGDNSPLHF.

The V call is TRBV30, the J call TRBJ1-6; 7 nucleotides align to TRBD1. CDR1 is GTSNPN, CDR2 SVGIG, per germline (reference sequence). This CDR3 has 13 amino acids. After removal of 2 bases from V and 9 bases from J, the junction contained 4 bases not matched to a gene. The CDR3 nucleotides are TGTGCCTGGAGTAGCACAGGGGCTTCACCCCTCCACTTT. This codes for CAWSSTGASPLHF.

The chain has TRBV5-8 and TRBJ2-1; 8 nucleotides match TRBD1. CDR1 is SGHTS, CDR2 YDEGEE, per germline. V trimming: 0 bases; J trimming: 3 bases; junction bases outside the gene matches: 2. The CDR3 loop spans 15 amino acids. The CDR3 nucleotides are TGTGCCAGCAGCTTGGGGACAGGGAACTACAATGAGCAGTTCTTC. Translation: CASSLGTGNYNEQFF. Full variable domain (remainder filled in from reference TRBV5-8 and TRBJ2-1): EAGVTQSPTHLIKTRGQQATLRCSPISGHTSVYWYQQALGLGLQFLLWYDEGEERNRGNFPPRFSGRQFPNYSSELNVNALELEDSALYLCASSLGTGNYNEQFFGPGTRLTVL.

The CDR3: CASSRTSGRRGRDEQFF. DNA of the CDR3: TGTGCCAGCAGCCGGACTAGCGGGAGGAGAGGGAGGGATGAGCAGTTCTTC. The chain has TRBV11-3 and TRBJ2-1; 14 nucleotides match TRBD2. The CDR3 runs 17 residues. J was trimmed by 8 bases and V by 5 bases; bases with no gene match: 11. Germline CDR1 and CDR2: SGHNT and YENEEA.

The V gene is TRBV19, the J gene TRBJ1-2, with 10 bases identical to TRBD1. Germline V CDR1 and CDR2: LNHDA, SQIVND (reference sequence). V lost 7 bases and J lost 6; bases outside the gene matches: 11. The CDR3 totals 15 residues. CDR3 residues: CASTPTGTGVDGYTF. The CDR3 nucleotides are TGTGCCAGTACCCCAACCGGGACAGGGGTGGATGGCTACACCTTC.

This clone was seen more than once but under ten times. The chain recombines TRBV21-1 with TRBJ1-1; the D segment call TRBD1 is taken from the table without a DNA check. TRBV21-1 is marked as a pseudogene. This CDR3 spans 17 amino acids. CDR3 loop: CASSKQGQIWMNTEAFF. The CDR3 region has the DNA TGTGCCAGCAGCAAACAGGGCCAGATCTGGATGAACACTGAAGCTTTCTTT.

The rearrangement links TRBV27 to TRBJ2-7, with a tentative D call TRBD1 (5 bases). V was cut by 2 bases and J by 3 bases, with 14 bases left in between. Germline loops: CDR1 MNHEY, CDR2 SMNVEV (reference sequence). The CDR3 extends over 15 amino acids. CDR3 sequence (DNA): TGTGCCAGCAGTTTAGGTCAGGGCATGGGCTACGAGCAGTACTTC. Its translation is CASSLGQGMGYEQYF.

The rearrangement links TRBV12-5 to TRBJ2-1; the match to TRBD2 covers 11 bases. J gave up 2 bases and V 7 bases, and 16 bases lay outside the gene matches. The CDR3 loop spans 19 amino acids. Germline V gene sequence: CDR1 LGHNT, CDR2 FRNRAP. This chain's CDR3 is CASEPGLAALGGTYNEQFF. The CDR3 DNA follows: TGTGCTAGTGAACCGGGACTAGCGGCTCTCGGGGGAACCTACAATGAGCAGTTCTTC.

The chain employs TRBV28 and TRBJ1-4; D perhaps matches TRBD1 (6 bases). The CDR3 sequence is 17 residues long. V gave up 5 bases and J gave up 3 bases, with 19 bases separating them. Germline V gene lookup returns CDR1 MDHEN and CDR2 SYDVKM. This CDR3 is CASSPGDRRQANEKLFF. In DNA form, the CDR3 reads TGTGCCAGCAGTCCCGGCGATAGGCGACAGGCTAATGAAAAACTGTTTTTT.

J is TRBJ2-7 and V is TRBV7-8; no firm D call. Germline V gene lookup returns CDR1 SGHVS and CDR2 FQNEAQ. This CDR3 is built from 13 residues. The ends were cut back, 7 bases at V and 0 bases at J, with 10 bases in the middle. In nucleotides, the CDR3 is TGTGCCAGCATCATGACGGGCTCCTACGAGCAGTACTTC. Translating gives CASIMTGSYEQYF.

V and J are TRBV28 and TRBJ1-4; no clear D gene. CDR1 and CDR2 (germline): MDHEN, SYDVKM. Trimming shortened V by 6 bases and J by 5 bases, and 28 bases separated the two germline ends. The CDR3 is 19 residues long. The chain's CDR3 is CASRLHSAGLSPENEKLFF. The CDR3 nucleotides read TGTGCCAGCAGACTCCACTCGGCAGGATTGTCCCCCGAGAATGAAAAACTGTTTTTT.

The chain combines TRBV9 with TRBJ1-1; 8 bases are a match to TRBD1. The CDR3 runs to 15 residues. V gave up 4 bases and J gave up 3 bases; unmatched junction bases: 8. Germline V lookup: CDR1 SGDLS, CDR2 YYNGEE. The CDR3 is CASSPRQGWDTEAFF. In DNA, the CDR3 is TGTGCCAGCAGCCCCCGACAGGGGTGGGACACTGAAGCTTTCTTT.

V is TRBV7-9 and J is TRBJ1-3; D gene uncertain. CDR1 is SEHNR and CDR2 is FQNEAQ in the germline V gene (reference sequence). This CDR3 spans 16 amino acids. Between the trimmed V and J ends, which lost 7 bases and 0 bases, there was a span of 16 bases. The DNA for the CDR3 is TGTGCCAGCAACCACCAAGCGACGGTCTCTGGAAACACCATATATTTT. Its protein product is CASNHQATVSGNTIYF.

V gene TRBV7-7 combines with J gene TRBJ2-2, with 7 positions matching TRBD1. CDR1 and CDR2 from the germline V gene are SSHAT and FNYEAQ (reference sequence). This CDR3 has 14 residues. J gave up 0 bases and V 9 bases, and 4 bases lay outside the gene matches. The CDR3 DNA is TGTGCCAGTAACAGGGGTCCGAACACCGGGGAGCTGTTTTTT. This translates into CASNRGPNTGELFF.